This T cell receptor (beta chain) stems from a study of blood T cell repertoires in COVID-19. Study background: Some COVID-19 samples were acute and others convalescent; all came from the United States, Italy and Spain. T cells, B-cell-depleted T cells, or PBMCs supplied cDNA or gDNA.

Profiled with immunoSEQ multiplex PCR; TCRdb holds only in-frame clones, not every one. The table has 200,000 to 250,000 clones, about four fifths seen once; the top ten hold more than 2%. The CDR3 runs to 15 residues. With 6 bases clipped from V and 6 bases from J, the junction kept 11 bases outside the gene matches. Germline V lookup: CDR1 MDHEN, CDR2 SYDVKM. The origin of this receptor is a woman aged 60 to 75 with acute or convalescent COVID-19. The sequenced material came from peripheral blood. The V and J genes are TRBV28 and TRBJ1-2; 9 positions agree with TRBD1. In DNA, the CDR3 is TGTGCCAGCAGAATCCCGTCAACAGGGGGCCATGGCTACACCTTC. Protein sequence: CASRIPSTGGHGYTF.